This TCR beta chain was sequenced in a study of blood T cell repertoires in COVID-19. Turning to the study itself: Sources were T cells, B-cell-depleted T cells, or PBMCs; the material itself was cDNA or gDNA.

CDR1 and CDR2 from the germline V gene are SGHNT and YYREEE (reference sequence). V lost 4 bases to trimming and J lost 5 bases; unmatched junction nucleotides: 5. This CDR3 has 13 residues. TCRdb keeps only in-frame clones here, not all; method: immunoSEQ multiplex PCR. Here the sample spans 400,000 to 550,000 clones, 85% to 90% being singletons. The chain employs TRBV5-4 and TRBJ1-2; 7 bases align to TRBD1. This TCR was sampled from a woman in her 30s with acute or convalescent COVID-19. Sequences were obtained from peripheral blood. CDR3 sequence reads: CASSRTGEYGYTF. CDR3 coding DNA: TGTGCCAGCAGCCGAACAGGGGAGTATGGCTACACCTTC.